The rows below give T cell receptor beta chains drawn from one sample of a study of CD8 T cells in ankylosing spondylitis. TCRdb reprocessed the 5' RACE reads with MiXCR, giving one entry per CDR3 protein. Of approximately 350,000 distinct CDR3 sequences in the sample, more than 20% were seen once. The sequenced sample consisted of blood, either unsorted or a sorted T cell fraction (not recorded which). The receptors were gathered from a male donor with ankylosing spondylitis or in good health (not recorded which). The CDR3 runs from the conserved cysteine through the conserved F or W. Each record gives: clone size, J gene, V gene, CDR3 protein. Only some rows state a clone size, as once, few, many or a class for expanded clones.

NA,TRBJ2-4,TRBV11-2,CASSSKSTGKYIQYF
few,TRBJ2-5,TRBV12-3/TRBV12-4,CASSSGLGETQYF
NA,TRBJ1-2,TRBV6-1,CASSPGTGMVYGYTF
NA,TRBJ2-1,TRBV5-6,CASSLAGTTNEQFF
few,TRBJ2-7,TRBV20-1,CSATKDRGTYEQYF
NA,TRBJ2-2,TRBV12-3/TRBV12-4,CASSFPGPATGELFF
NA,TRBJ2-7,TRBV15,CATSRDGDLRPEQYF
NA,TRBJ2-4,TRBV20-1,CSARNRLAKNIQYF
NA,TRBJ1-2,TRBV6-5,CASSYSKEGGYTF
few,TRBJ2-1,TRBV4-2,CASSQDGAVRFF
NA,TRBJ2-3,TRBV4-2,CASSQVPADTQYF
NA,TRBJ2-3,TRBV12-3/TRBV12-4,CASSFGLAGPSGTDTQYF